These T cell receptor beta chains were read from a single sample in a study of glioma-infiltrating T cells after dendritic cell vaccination. Generated by immunoSEQ multiplex PCR, the TCRdb table keeps only in-frame clones and is missing some. The sample shows approximately 100,000 clones, about four fifths of them seen only once. The sample in question was blood, obtained before dendritic cell vaccination. The receptors come from a human donor with glioblastoma. The CDR3 runs from the conserved cysteine through the conserved F or W. Fields, in order: J gene, D gene, clone size, V gene, CDR3 protein, CDR3 DNA. D genes are given only for firm matches. A clone size is listed for some rows: how often the clone was seen (once, few, many), or a class if it is expanded.

J gene: TRBJ2-3
D gene: TRBD2
clone size: once
V gene: TRBV2
CDR3 protein: CASRLGGGTDTQYF
CDR3 DNA: TGTGCCAGCCGCCTGGGGGGGGGCACAGATACGCAGTATTTT

J gene: TRBJ2-1
D gene: .
clone size: .
V gene: TRBV19
CDR3 protein: CASSIGRAPYNEQFF
CDR3 DNA: TGTGCCAGTAGTATAGGCAGGGCCCCCTACAATGAGCAGTTCTTC

J gene: TRBJ2-1
D gene: TRBD2
clone size: .
V gene: TRBV5-1
CDR3 protein: CASSFSGGAGEQFF
CDR3 DNA: TGCGCCAGCAGCTTCAGCGGGGGGGCCGGTGAGCAGTTCTTC

J gene: TRBJ2-3
D gene: TRBD2
clone size: .
V gene: TRBV5-1
CDR3 protein: CASSLLAGGRDTQYF
CDR3 DNA: TGCGCCAGCAGCTTGCTGGCGGGGGGGCGGGATACGCAGTATTTT

J gene: TRBJ1-6
D gene: .
clone size: .
V gene: TRBV30
CDR3 protein: CAWSLGQGSPLHF
CDR3 DNA: TGTGCCTGGAGTTTAGGGCAGGGTTCACCCCTCCACTTT

J gene: TRBJ2-1
D gene: TRBD2
clone size: .
V gene: TRBV6-5
CDR3 protein: CASSYRRGSYNEQFF
CDR3 DNA: TGTGCCAGCAGTTACAGGCGGGGGTCCTACAATGAGCAGTTCTTC

J gene: TRBJ2-3
D gene: .
clone size: .
V gene: TRBV10-3
CDR3 protein: CAISEVTGENTDTQYF
CDR3 DNA: TGTGCCATCAGTGAGGTGACGGGGGAGAACACAGATACGCAGTATTTT

J gene: TRBJ2-5
D gene: TRBD1
clone size: .
V gene: TRBV29-1
CDR3 protein: CSLWTGTTQYF
CDR3 DNA: TGCAGCCTCTGGACAGGGACGACCCAGTACTTC

J gene: TRBJ2-1
D gene: TRBD1
clone size: .
V gene: TRBV19
CDR3 protein: CASSPYDRGDTNEQFF
CDR3 DNA: TGTGCCAGTAGTCCCTACGACAGGGGGGATACGAATGAGCAGTTCTTC

J gene: TRBJ2-2
D gene: TRBD1
clone size: .
V gene: TRBV5-8
CDR3 protein: CASSLSADRANTGELFF
CDR3 DNA: TGTGCCAGCAGCTTGTCAGCTGACAGGGCGAACACCGGGGAGCTGTTTTTT

J gene: TRBJ2-3
D gene: .
clone size: .
V gene: TRBV7-9
CDR3 protein: CASSFSEEADTQYF
CDR3 DNA: TGTGCCAGCAGCTTTAGCGAGGAGGCAGATACGCAGTATTTT

J gene: TRBJ1-3
D gene: .
clone size: .
V gene: TRBV9
CDR3 protein: CASSAPGLASGNTIYF
CDR3 DNA: TGTGCCAGCAGCGCCCCAGGACTGGCCTCTGGAAACACCATATATTTT

J gene: TRBJ2-2
D gene: TRBD1
clone size: .
V gene: TRBV5-5
CDR3 protein: CASSLRPGQGMPGELFF
CDR3 DNA: TGTGCCAGCAGCTTGAGACCGGGACAGGGGATGCCCGGGGAGCTGTTTTTT

J gene: TRBJ2-5
D gene: TRBD1
clone size: .
V gene: TRBV19
CDR3 protein: CASSTTGKETQYF
CDR3 DNA: TGTGCCAGTAGTACGACAGGGAAAGAGACCCAGTACTTC

J gene: TRBJ2-1
D gene: TRBD2
clone size: .
V gene: TRBV6-6
CDR3 protein: CASRSSGPSGYNEQFF
CDR3 DNA: TGTGCCAGCAGGTCGAGTGGGCCTAGCGGATACAATGAGCAGTTCTTC

J gene: TRBJ1-6
D gene: .
clone size: .
V gene: TRBV4-1
CDR3 protein: CASSPSGQGINSPLHF
CDR3 DNA: TGCGCCAGCAGCCCCTCCGGGCAGGGGATCAATTCACCCCTCCACTTT

J gene: TRBJ1-2
D gene: .
clone size: few
V gene: TRBV6-6
CDR3 protein: CASSYSARVDYGYTF
CDR3 DNA: TGTGCCAGCAGTTACTCGGCCAGGGTAGACTATGGCTACACCTTC

J gene: TRBJ1-5
D gene: .
clone size: .
V gene: TRBV4-1
CDR3 protein: CASSQGEDQPQHF
CDR3 DNA: TGCGCCAGCAGCCAAGGAGAAGATCAGCCCCAGCATTTT

J gene: TRBJ1-4
D gene: .
clone size: .
V gene: TRBV5-1
CDR3 protein: CASSLGTTTDEKLFF
CDR3 DNA: TGCGCCAGCAGCTTGGGGACAACAACGGATGAAAAACTGTTTTTT

J gene: TRBJ2-7
D gene: TRBD1
clone size: .
V gene: TRBV11-1
CDR3 protein: CASSPRQGVTLFYEQYF
CDR3 DNA: TGTGCCAGCAGCCCGAGACAGGGAGTTACCCTGTTTTACGAGCAGTACTTC

J gene: TRBJ2-5
D gene: TRBD2
clone size: .
V gene: TRBV5-4
CDR3 protein: CASSSNSGIQETQYF
CDR3 DNA: TGTGCCAGCAGCTCCAATAGCGGGATCCAAGAGACCCAGTACTTC

J gene: TRBJ2-2
D gene: .
clone size: .
V gene: TRBV5-1
CDR3 protein: CASSLVPGIDTGELFF
CDR3 DNA: TGCGCCAGCAGCTTGGTGCCAGGGATCGACACCGGGGAGCTGTTTTTT

J gene: TRBJ2-5
D gene: .
clone size: .
V gene: TRBV14
CDR3 protein: CASSQDEEEARLRGQETQYF
CDR3 DNA: TGTGCCAGCAGCCAAGATGAGGAGGAGGCGCGACTACGCGGCCAAGAGACCCAGTACTTC

J gene: TRBJ1-3
D gene: .
clone size: few
V gene: TRBV28
CDR3 protein: CASTTSGGGHTIYF
CDR3 DNA: TGTGCCAGCACCACTTCGGGAGGTGGGCACACCATATATTTT

J gene: TRBJ2-7
D gene: .
clone size: .
V gene: TRBV15
CDR3 protein: CATSRRRVLSSYEQYF
CDR3 DNA: TGTGCCACCAGCAGACGCCGGGTGCTTAGCTCCTACGAGCAGTACTTC

J gene: TRBJ2-1
D gene: .
clone size: .
V gene: TRBV5-6
CDR3 protein: CASSFFLFGGNEQFF
CDR3 DNA: TGTGCCAGCAGCTTCTTCCTATTTGGGGGGAATGAGCAGTTCTTC

J gene: TRBJ1-1
D gene: .
clone size: .
V gene: TRBV6-5
CDR3 protein: CASSSPGDPGTEAFF
CDR3 DNA: TGTGCCAGCAGTTCCCCAGGAGACCCGGGGACTGAAGCTTTCTTT

J gene: TRBJ1-2
D gene: .
clone size: .
V gene: TRBV7-9
CDR3 protein: CASSHSRQNYGYTF
CDR3 DNA: TGTGCCAGCAGTCATTCCCGACAGAACTATGGCTACACCTTC

J gene: TRBJ1-2
D gene: .
clone size: .
V gene: TRBV15
CDR3 protein: CATSREAGNNYGYTF
CDR3 DNA: TGTGCCACCAGCAGAGAGGCAGGGAATAACTATGGCTACACCTTC

J gene: TRBJ1-1
D gene: .
clone size: .
V gene: TRBV6-5
CDR3 protein: CASTTGEGRPEAFF
CDR3 DNA: TGTGCCAGCACCACCGGGGAAGGAAGACCTGAAGCTTTCTTT

J gene: TRBJ1-2
D gene: .
clone size: once
V gene: TRBV7-3
CDR3 protein: CASSPAGDVDYGYTF
CDR3 DNA: TGTGCCAGCAGCCCTGCCGGGGATGTGGACTATGGCTACACCTTC

J gene: TRBJ2-6
D gene: TRBD1
clone size: .
V gene: TRBV7-6
CDR3 protein: CASSSRGSKSGANVLTF
CDR3 DNA: TGTGCCAGCAGCTCCAGGGGGTCCAAATCTGGGGCCAACGTCCTGACTTTC

J gene: TRBJ1-1
D gene: .
clone size: .
V gene: TRBV6-1
CDR3 protein: CASSRDTQIGAFF
CDR3 DNA: TGTGCCAGCAGTCGGGACACCCAAATCGGAGCTTTCTTT

J gene: TRBJ2-1
D gene: TRBD1
clone size: .
V gene: TRBV4-3
CDR3 protein: CASSQGALRGFSNNEQFF
CDR3 DNA: TGCGCCAGCAGCCAAGGGGCTCTCAGGGGGTTTAGCAACAATGAGCAGTTCTTC

J gene: TRBJ1-5
D gene: .
clone size: once
V gene: TRBV6-1
CDR3 protein: CASSREWRNQPQHF
CDR3 DNA: TGTGCCAGCAGCCGGGAGTGGCGCAATCAGCCCCAGCATTTT

J gene: TRBJ1-6
D gene: TRBD1
clone size: .
V gene: TRBV2
CDR3 protein: CASRLGQGGSPLHF
CDR3 DNA: TGTGCCAGCAGGCTCGGACAGGGTGGATCACCCCTCCACTTT

J gene: TRBJ1-2
D gene: .
clone size: .
V gene: TRBV4-3
CDR3 protein: CASSQDPEGDYGYTF
CDR3 DNA: TGCGCCAGCAGCCAAGATCCAGAGGGGGACTATGGCTACACCTTC

J gene: TRBJ1-2
D gene: TRBD1
clone size: .
V gene: TRBV7-2
CDR3 protein: CASSLALGGAGYGYTF
CDR3 DNA: TGTGCCAGCAGCTTAGCGTTAGGGGGCGCTGGCTATGGCTACACCTTC

J gene: TRBJ1-4
D gene: .
clone size: .
V gene: TRBV6-5
CDR3 protein: CASKAQIATNEKLFF
CDR3 DNA: TGTGCCAGCAAGGCACAGATCGCAACTAATGAAAAACTGTTTTTT

J gene: TRBJ2-7
D gene: .
clone size: .
V gene: TRBV19
CDR3 protein: CASSPLSPSGAFYEQYF
CDR3 DNA: TGTGCCAGTAGTCCCCTAAGCCCATCAGGGGCTTTCTACGAGCAGTACTTC

J gene: TRBJ1-4
D gene: .
clone size: .
V gene: TRBV7-8
CDR3 protein: CASSQPPVNEKLFF
CDR3 DNA: TGTGCCAGCAGCCAACCCCCGGTAAATGAAAAACTGTTTTTT

J gene: TRBJ1-1
D gene: .
clone size: few
V gene: TRBV6-5
CDR3 protein: CATRPPGTRNTEAFF
CDR3 DNA: TGTGCCACCCGCCCCCCAGGGACTCGGAACACTGAAGCTTTCTTT

J gene: TRBJ1-3
D gene: .
clone size: .
V gene: TRBV9
CDR3 protein: CASSEGTAGNTIYF
CDR3 DNA: TGTGCCAGCAGCGAAGGGACTGCTGGAAACACCATATATTTT

J gene: TRBJ1-5
D gene: .
clone size: .
V gene: TRBV10-3
CDR3 protein: CAISAGFGGENNQPQHF
CDR3 DNA: TGTGCCATCAGTGCCGGTTTCGGGGGGGAGAATAATCAGCCCCAGCATTTT

J gene: TRBJ2-5
D gene: TRBD2
clone size: .
V gene: TRBV7-2
CDR3 protein: CASSSYRTSGVKETQYF
CDR3 DNA: TGTGCCAGCAGCTCTTACCGGACTAGCGGGGTTAAAGAGACCCAGTACTTC

J gene: TRBJ2-7
D gene: .
clone size: .
V gene: TRBV7-6
CDR3 protein: CASSLRQVGYEQYF
CDR3 DNA: TGTGCCAGCAGCCTTAGACAGGTTGGCTACGAGCAGTACTTC

J gene: TRBJ2-3
D gene: .
clone size: .
V gene: TRBV14
CDR3 protein: CASSQETLVGAGTDTQYF
CDR3 DNA: TGTGCCAGCAGCCAAGAGACCCTAGTGGGAGCGGGCACAGATACGCAGTATTTT

J gene: TRBJ1-1
D gene: TRBD1
clone size: .
V gene: TRBV6-5
CDR3 protein: CASIETGGNTEAFF
CDR3 DNA: TGTGCCAGCATCGAAACAGGGGGGAACACTGAAGCTTTCTTT

J gene: TRBJ1-1
D gene: .
clone size: .
V gene: TRBV5-1
CDR3 protein: CASSLASTEAFF
CDR3 DNA: TGCGCCAGCAGCTTGGCGTCGACTGAAGCTTTCTTT

J gene: TRBJ2-6
D gene: TRBD1
clone size: .
V gene: TRBV6-1
CDR3 protein: CASSAGQGLSGANVLTF
CDR3 DNA: TGTGCCAGCAGTGCGGGACAGGGACTCTCTGGGGCCAACGTCCTGACTTTC

J gene: TRBJ1-5
D gene: .
clone size: .
V gene: TRBV30
CDR3 protein: CAWRTPGGNQPQHF
CDR3 DNA: TGTGCCTGGCGTACGCCCGGGGGCAATCAGCCCCAGCATTTT